A single sample gave rise to the 8 T cell receptor beta chains below, sequenced in a study of cytomegalovirus exposure and HLA in healthy donors. PCR primers comprised 60 Vbeta and 13 Jbeta primers. Profiling relied on immunoSEQ multiplex PCR, and the TCRdb table lists in-frame clones only, not all of them. The sample has around 200,000 clones; 60% to 85% are singletons. Sequencing was carried out using PBMCs. The receptors were gathered from a middle-aged man in good health and CMV-seronegative.

This chain links TRBV9 with TRBJ2-5, with a tentative D call TRBD1 (5 bases). V was cut by 4 bases and J by 2 bases, with 9 bases left in between. CDR3 length: 13 amino acids. Germline V CDR1 and CDR2: SGDLS, YYNGEE. This CDR3 reads CASSQRQQETQYF. The CDR3 bases are TGTGCCAGCAGCCAACGACAGCAAGAGACCCAGTACTTC.

The CDR3 here is CASSPTSGSWNEQFF. In DNA, the CDR3 is TGTGCCAGCAGCCCGACTAGCGGGAGCTGGAATGAGCAGTTCTTC. The V call is TRBV7-7, the J call TRBJ2-1; 12 bases are a match to TRBD2. Trimming took 5 bases from V and 7 from J; bases not matched to a gene: 6. This CDR3 contains 15 residues. Germline CDR1 is SSHAT and CDR2 is FNYEAQ (reference sequence).

The J gene is TRBJ1-5, the V gene TRBV6-1; a weak D match, TRBD1 (5 bases). There are 18 residues in the CDR3. Germline values: CDR1 MNHNS, CDR2 SASEGT. Deletions cut 1 base from V and 2 bases from J, with 18 bases between. For the CDR3, the DNA is TGTGCCAGCAGTGAAGGTGGGGGGGTGAAGTTAGGCAATCAGCCCCAGCATTTT. It codes for CASSEGGGVKLGNQPQHF.

The chain uses TRBV7-7 and TRBJ1-2, with a possible D match to TRBD1 (5 bases). This CDR3 region has 13 residues. V gave up 7 bases and J gave up 8 bases, with 17 bases separating them. Germline V CDR1 and CDR2: SSHAT, FNYEAQ (reference sequence). The CDR3 spells CASTVGAGEGYTF. CDR3 coding DNA: TGTGCCAGCACCGTAGGGGCCGGCGAGGGCTACACCTTC.

The rearrangement joins TRBV4-2 to TRBJ2-7, with 11 bases that match TRBD1. Trimming at V came to 1 base and at J to 2 bases, leaving 1 base not matched to a gene. CDR3 length: 15 residues. Germline V gene lookup returns CDR1 LGHNA and CDR2 YNFKEQ. The CDR3 DNA follows: TGTGCCAGCAGCCAAGGGACAGGGGGCCCCTACGAGCAGTACTTC. Translation: CASSQGTGGPYEQYF.

The sample holds a few counts of this clone. V usage is TRBV4-3 and J usage is TRBJ2-5; perhaps TRBD1 as D (6 bases). The germline V and J ends were trimmed by 2 bases and 4 bases, with 11 bases remaining between them. Germline loops: CDR1 LGHNA, CDR2 YSLEER. The CDR3 is made up of 14 amino acids. CDR3 loop: CASSQRQGRETQYF. DNA of the CDR3: TGCGCCAGCAGCCAAAGGCAGGGGAGAGAGACCCAGTACTTC.

The rearrangement links TRBV2 to TRBJ2-5; maybe TRBD1 (5 bases). The tail of the sequence fits TRBJ2-7 better, so the J call may be wrong. Germline V lookup: CDR1 SNHLY, CDR2 FYNNEI. The CDR3 consists of 12 residues. In DNA form, the CDR3 reads TGTGCCAGAAGGGGCCTCGCCAACGAGCAGTACTTC. Translation: CARRGLANEQYF.

The chain carries TRBV18 and TRBJ2-6; the D is unclear. Germline CDR1 KGHSH, CDR2 LQKENI. With 5 bases removed from V and 0 bases from J, the gap between germline ends came to 14 bases. The CDR3 covers 17 residues. As DNA, the CDR3 is TGTGCCAGCTCAGCCGAGTTGAGTCGCTCTGGGGCCAACGTCCTGACTTTC. This encodes CASSAELSRSGANVLTF.